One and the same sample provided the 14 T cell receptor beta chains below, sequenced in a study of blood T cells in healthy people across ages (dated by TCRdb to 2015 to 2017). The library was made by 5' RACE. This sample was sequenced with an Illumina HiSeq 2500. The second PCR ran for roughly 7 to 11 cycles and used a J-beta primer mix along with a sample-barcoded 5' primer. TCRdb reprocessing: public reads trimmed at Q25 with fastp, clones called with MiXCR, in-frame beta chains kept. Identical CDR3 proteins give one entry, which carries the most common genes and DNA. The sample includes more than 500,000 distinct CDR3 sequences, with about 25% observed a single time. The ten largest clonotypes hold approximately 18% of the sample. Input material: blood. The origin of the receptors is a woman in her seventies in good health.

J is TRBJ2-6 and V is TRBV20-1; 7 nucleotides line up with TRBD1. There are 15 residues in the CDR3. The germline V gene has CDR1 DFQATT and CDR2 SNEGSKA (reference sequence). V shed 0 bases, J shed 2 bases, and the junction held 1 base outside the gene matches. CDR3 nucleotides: TGCAGTGCTAGAGAAACAGGGGCTGGGGCCAACGTCCTGACTTTC. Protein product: CSARETGAGANVLTF.

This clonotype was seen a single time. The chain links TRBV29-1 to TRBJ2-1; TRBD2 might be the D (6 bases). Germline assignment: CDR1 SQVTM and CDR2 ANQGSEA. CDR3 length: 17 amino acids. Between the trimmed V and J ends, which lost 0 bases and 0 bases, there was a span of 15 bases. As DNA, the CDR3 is TGCAGCGTTGAAGATAGCCGGGACTTCCGCTCCTACAATGAGCAGTTCTTC. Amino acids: CSVEDSRDFRSYNEQFF.

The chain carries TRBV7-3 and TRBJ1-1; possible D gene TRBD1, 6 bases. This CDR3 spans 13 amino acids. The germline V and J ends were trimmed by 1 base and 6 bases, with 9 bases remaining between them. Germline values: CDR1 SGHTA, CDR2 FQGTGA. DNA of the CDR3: TGTGCCAGCAGCTTAAACGGGGGCTCTGAAGCTTTCTTT. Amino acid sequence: CASSLNGGSEAFF.

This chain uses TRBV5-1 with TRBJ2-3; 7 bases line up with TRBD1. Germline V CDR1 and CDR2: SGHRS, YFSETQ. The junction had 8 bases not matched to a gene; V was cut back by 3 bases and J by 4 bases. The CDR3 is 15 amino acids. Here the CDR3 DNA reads TGCGCCAGCAGCTCATGGGACAGAGTGGCAGATACGCAGTATTTT. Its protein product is CASSSWDRVADTQYF.

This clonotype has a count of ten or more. CDR3 amino acids: CASSLGGLAGEQETQYF. CDR3 DNA sequence: TGTGCCAGCAGCTTGGGGGGACTAGCGGGGGAACAAGAGACCCAGTACTTC. This chain connects TRBV7-2 to TRBJ2-5; 14 bases match TRBD2. The germline V gene has CDR1 SGHTA and CDR2 FQGNSA. This CDR3 is built from 17 residues. Trimming took 3 bases from V and 2 from J; bases not matched to a gene: 5.

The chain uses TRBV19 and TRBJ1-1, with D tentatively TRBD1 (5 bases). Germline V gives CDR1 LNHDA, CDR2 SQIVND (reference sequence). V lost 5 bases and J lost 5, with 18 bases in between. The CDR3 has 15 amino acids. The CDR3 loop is CASSGDLTVWTEAFF. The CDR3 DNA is TGTGCCAGTAGTGGGGACTTAACGGTATGGACTGAAGCTTTCTTT.

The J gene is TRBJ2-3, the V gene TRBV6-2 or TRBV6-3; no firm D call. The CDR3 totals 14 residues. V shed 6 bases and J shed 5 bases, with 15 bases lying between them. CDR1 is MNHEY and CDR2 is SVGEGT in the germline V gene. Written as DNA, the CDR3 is TGTGCCAGCAGCCAAACCCTGACGATAGATACGCAGTATTTT. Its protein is CASSQTLTIDTQYF.

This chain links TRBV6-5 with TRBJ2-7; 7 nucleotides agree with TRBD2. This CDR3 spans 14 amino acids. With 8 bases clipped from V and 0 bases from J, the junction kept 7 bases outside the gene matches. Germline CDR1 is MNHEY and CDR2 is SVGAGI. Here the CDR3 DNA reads TGTGCCAGCCGACTGCGGGAGAGCTCCTACGAGCAGTACTTC. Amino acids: CASRLRESSYEQYF.

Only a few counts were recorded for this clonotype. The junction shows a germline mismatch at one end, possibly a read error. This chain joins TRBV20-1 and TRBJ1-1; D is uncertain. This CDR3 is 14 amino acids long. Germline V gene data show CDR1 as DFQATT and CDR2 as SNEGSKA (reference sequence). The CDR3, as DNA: TGCAGTGCTAGACGAGCCGGATTGAACACTGAAGCCTTCTTT. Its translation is CSARRAGLNTEAFF.

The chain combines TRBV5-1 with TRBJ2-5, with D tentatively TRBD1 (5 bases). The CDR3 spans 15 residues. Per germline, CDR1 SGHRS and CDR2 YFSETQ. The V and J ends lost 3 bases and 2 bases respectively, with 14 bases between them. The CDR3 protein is CASSSSPDRQETQYF. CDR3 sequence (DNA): TGCGCCAGCAGCTCCTCCCCCGACAGACAAGAGACCCAGTACTTC.

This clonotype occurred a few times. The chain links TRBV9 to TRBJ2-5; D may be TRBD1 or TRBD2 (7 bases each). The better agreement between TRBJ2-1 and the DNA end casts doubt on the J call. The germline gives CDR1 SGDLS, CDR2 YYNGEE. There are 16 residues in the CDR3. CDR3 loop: CASSVGGGQSSYEQFF. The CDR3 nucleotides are TGTGCCAGCAGCGTAGGGGGGGGACAGAGCTCCTATGAGCAGTTCTTC.

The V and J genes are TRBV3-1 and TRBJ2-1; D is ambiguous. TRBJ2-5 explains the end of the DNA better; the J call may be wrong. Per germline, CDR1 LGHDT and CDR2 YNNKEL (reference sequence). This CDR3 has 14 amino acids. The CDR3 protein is CASSQDQVGETQYF. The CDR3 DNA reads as TGTGCCAGCAGCCAAGATCAAGTTGGGGAGACCCAGTACTTC.

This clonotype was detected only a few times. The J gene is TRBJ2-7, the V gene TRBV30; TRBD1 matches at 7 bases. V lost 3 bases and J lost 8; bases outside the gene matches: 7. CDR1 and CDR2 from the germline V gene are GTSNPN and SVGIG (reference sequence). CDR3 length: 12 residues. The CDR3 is CAWSAGTAQQYF. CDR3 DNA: TGTGCCTGGAGCGCAGGGACAGCCCAGCAGTACTTC.

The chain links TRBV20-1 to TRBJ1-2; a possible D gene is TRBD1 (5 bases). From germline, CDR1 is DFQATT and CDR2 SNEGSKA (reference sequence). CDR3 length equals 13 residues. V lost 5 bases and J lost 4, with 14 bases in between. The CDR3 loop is CSAQGGEFYGYTF. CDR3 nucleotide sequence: TGCAGTGCTCAGGGTGGGGAGTTCTATGGCTACACCTTC.